The 32 T cell receptor beta chains given below trace back to one sample, sequenced in a study of technical replicates of blood from a few donors. The assay was immunoSEQ multiplex PCR, and TCRdb's table has in-frame clones only and misses some. The table has 79,000 or so clones, 96% seen once. The specimen sequenced was T cells isolated from PBMCs. The receptors come from a human donor in good health.

As DNA, the CDR3 is TGCGCCAGCAGCTTGTACGGTACGCAGAGAACTAACTACAATGAGCAGTTCTTC. It yields the protein CASSLYGTQRTNYNEQFF. The chain is built from TRBV5-1 and TRBJ2-1; D remains ambiguous. Trimming shortened V by 1 base and J by 3 bases, and 20 bases separated the two germline ends. Germline assignment: CDR1 SGHRS and CDR2 YFSETQ. This CDR3 region has 18 residues.

In nucleotides, the CDR3 is TGTGCCAGCAGCTTATTTTCGGGACAGGGTCTAAGTAAGCAGTACTTC. Translation gives CASSLFSGQGLSKQYF. The chain couples TRBV5-6 to TRBJ2-7; 9 positions match TRBD1. Germline assignment: CDR1 SGHDT and CDR2 YYEEEE. The CDR3 totals 16 residues. V was pared by 2 bases and J by 8 bases, with 14 bases of the junction left unmatched.

The rearrangement joins TRBV5-4 to TRBJ1-1, with no clear D. CDR3 length: 14 residues. Trimming shortened V by 2 bases and J by 0 bases, and 8 bases separated the two germline ends. Germline V gene lookup returns CDR1 SGHNT and CDR2 YYREEE (reference sequence). CDR3 sequence (DNA): TGTGCCAGCAGCTTTAGCGGGGTGAACACTGAAGCTTTCTTT. Its translation is CASSFSGVNTEAFF.

The J gene is TRBJ2-2, the V gene TRBV30, with unresolved D. With 4 bases removed from V and 6 bases from J, the gap between germline ends came to 12 bases. The CDR3 is 13 amino acids. Germline CDR1 is GTSNPN and CDR2 is SVGIG (reference sequence). CDR3 sequence: CAWTERIPGELFF. In nucleotides, the CDR3 is TGTGCCTGGACCGAGAGGATACCCGGGGAGCTGTTTTTT.

The J gene is TRBJ2-1, the V gene TRBV10-1, with 9 bases matching TRBD2. Germline CDR1 WNHNN, CDR2 SYGVQD (reference sequence). The junction had 6 bases not matched to a gene; V was cut back by 5 bases and J by 7 bases. The CDR3 sequence is 14 residues long. CDR3 in DNA: TGCGCCAGCAGTCTAGCGGGGCTGGGGAATGAGCAGTTCTTC. As protein: CASSLAGLGNEQFF.

V is TRBV7-9 and J is TRBJ2-3, with a weak D call TRBD2 (6 bases). CDR1 and CDR2 (germline): SEHNR, FQNEAQ (reference sequence). The CDR3 has 14 amino acids. Trimming pared 3 bases from V and 1 base from J, leaving 8 bases between. CDR3 nucleotides: TGTGCCAGCAGCTTTGCGGGGCGCACAGATACGCAGTATTTT. Its translation is CASSFAGRTDTQYF.

This clone came up a few times. The V gene is TRBV7-3, the J gene TRBJ2-1, with a weak D call TRBD2 (6 bases). Germline CDR1 and CDR2: SGHTA and FQGTGA. Trimming removed 2 bases from V and 9 bases from J, with 8 bases in between. This CDR3 has 12 residues. Here the CDR3 DNA reads TGTGCCAGCAGCTTATTGGGGGGTGAGCAGTTCTTC. This sequence encodes CASSLLGGEQFF.

This chain joins TRBV11-1 and TRBJ2-5, with TRBD1 as a possible D gene (6 bases). The V gene's germline CDR1 is SGHAT and CDR2 FQDESV (reference sequence). This CDR3 region has 14 residues. Trimming took 5 bases from V and 2 from J, leaving 12 bases between them. The CDR3 DNA is TGTGCCAGCAGCCGGACAGCGCTTCAAGAGACCCAGTACTTC. Translated, it gives CASSRTALQETQYF.

Written as DNA, the CDR3 is TGTGCCACCAAGAGGGGGGGTTCCGAGCAGTACTTC. This encodes CATKRGGSEQYF. The rearrangement joins TRBV27 to TRBJ2-7; D might be TRBD2 (7 bases). V lost 10 bases, J lost 6 bases, and 16 bases lay in between. Per germline, CDR1 MNHEY and CDR2 SMNVEV (reference sequence). The CDR3 spans 12 residues.

This rearrangement joins TRBV28 to TRBJ1-2; 8 bases align to TRBD1. The CDR3 consists of 14 residues. Germline values: CDR1 MDHEN, CDR2 SYDVKM. Trimming removed 10 bases from V and 5 bases from J; junction bases left unmatched: 12. The CDR3 protein is CATRAGGEKYGYTF. The CDR3 DNA follows: TGTGCCACCAGAGCAGGGGGCGAGAAGTATGGCTACACCTTC.

The rearrangement joins TRBV6-1 to TRBJ1-1; D call uncertain. CDR3 length: 14 residues. Germline CDR1 reads MNHNS; CDR2 reads SASEGT. Trimming shortened V by 7 bases and J by 2 bases, and 14 bases separated the two germline ends. DNA of the CDR3: TGTGCCAGCATTCCCGCGGCGGTCAACACTGAAGCTTTCTTT. Amino acids: CASIPAAVNTEAFF.

This chain uses TRBV29-1 with TRBJ2-7, with 7 bases that match TRBD2. The V segment lost 7 bases and the J segment 2 bases; nucleotides outside the gene matches: 11. Germline lookup yields CDR1 SQVTM and CDR2 ANQGSEA. The CDR3 loop spans 14 amino acids. CDR3 protein: CSGVGLTPPYEQYF. CDR3 nucleotides: TGCAGCGGGGTGGGACTAACTCCCCCCTACGAGCAGTACTTC.

This clone has a single count. The genes are TRBV5-6 and TRBJ1-1; D is possibly TRBD1 (6 bases). V gave up 2 bases and J gave up 6 bases, with 14 bases separating them. The CDR3 totals 14 residues. Germline CDR1 and CDR2: SGHDT and YYEEEE. The CDR3 protein is CASSLYRDGAEAFF. For the CDR3, the DNA is TGTGCCAGCAGCTTATACAGGGATGGCGCTGAAGCTTTCTTT.

CDR3 sequence (DNA): TGTGCCAGTCACCCCCCGGGACAGGGGTCGATCGGGGAGCTGTTTTTT. The encoded protein is CASHPPGQGSIGELFF. The rearrangement uses TRBV4-2 and TRBJ2-2, with TRBD1 identical over 10 bases. CDR3 size: 16 residues. The trim removed 9 bases at V and 7 bases at J, leaving 14 bases unmatched. CDR1 is LGHNA and CDR2 is YNFKEQ in the germline V gene.

The chain combines TRBV6-5 with TRBJ1-2; weak D call: TRBD1 (6 bases). Germline assignment: CDR1 MNHEY and CDR2 SVGAGI. Trimming took off 2 bases at V and 6 bases at J, with 13 bases between the two ends. CDR3 size: 14 residues. DNA for the CDR3: TGTGCCAGCAGTTACGCAGGGGCGGAAAATGGCTACACCTTC. Amino acids: CASSYAGAENGYTF.

The V and J genes are TRBV2 and TRBJ2-1, with TRBD2 matching 8 bases. V was clipped by 6 bases and J by 7 bases; unmatched bases: 11. Germline assignment: CDR1 SNHLY and CDR2 FYNNEI. CDR3 length equals 15 residues. DNA for the CDR3: TGTGCCAGCAGCGCCGGGGTAGCGGGACCAAATGAGCAGTTCTTC. Amino acids: CASSAGVAGPNEQFF.

The chain combines TRBV7-5 with TRBJ1-4; the table's D call, TRBD1, was not checked against the DNA. TRBV7-5 is a pseudogene. The CDR3 runs 18 residues. CDR3 DNA: TGTGTCAGAACCCAACGACAGGGTAAGAGGGCAACTAATGAAAAACTGTTTTTT. It specifies CVRTQRQGKRATNEKLFF.

The chain is built from TRBV7-9 and TRBJ1-5; the D gene is possibly TRBD1 (5 bases). The V end lost 5 bases, the J end lost 5 bases, and 13 bases lay between the germline ends. The CDR3 extends over 14 amino acids. Germline V gene sequence: CDR1 SEHNR, CDR2 FQNEAQ (reference sequence). The CDR3 coding sequence is TGTGCCAGCAGCCCAGCCTGGGGGGATCAGCCCCAGCATTTT. Translated: CASSPAWGDQPQHF.

The chain has TRBV18 and TRBJ2-7; TRBD1 aligns across 11 bases. With V trimmed by 2 bases and J by 4 bases, 1 base remained unmatched. This CDR3 comprises 14 residues. The V gene's germline CDR1 is KGHSH and CDR2 LQKENI. The DNA for the CDR3 is TGTGCCAGCTCACCAGGACAGGGGGCATACGAGCAGTACTTC. It is translated as CASSPGQGAYEQYF.

This clone was counted a single time. The V gene is TRBV7-8, the J gene TRBJ2-1; D not certain. The germline V and J ends were trimmed by 1 base and 1 base, with 5 bases remaining between them. Germline V lookup: CDR1 SGHVS, CDR2 FQNEAQ. This CDR3 is built from 14 residues. CDR3 loop: CASSLDESYNEQFF. Written as DNA, the CDR3 is TGTGCCAGCAGCTTAGACGAGTCCTACAATGAGCAGTTCTTC.

The chain combines TRBV7-9 with TRBJ2-1, with D maybe TRBD2 (6 bases). V was shortened by 7 bases and J by 3 bases, with 19 bases between the two germline ends. Germline V gene lookup returns CDR1 SEHNR and CDR2 FQNEAQ (reference sequence). The CDR3 has 16 residues. CDR3 residues: CASIPVRDNHYNEQFF. The CDR3 nucleotides are TGTGCCAGCATTCCCGTGCGGGATAACCACTACAATGAGCAGTTCTTC.

The chain carries TRBV30 and TRBJ1-1; D perhaps matches TRBD1 (5 bases). The CDR3 spans 14 residues. V lost 2 bases, J lost 0 bases, and 10 bases lay in between. The germline V gene encodes CDR1 GTSNPN and CDR2 SVGIG (reference sequence). In DNA, the CDR3 is TGTGCCTGGAGTCCAGGGATTGTGAACACTGAAGCTTTCTTT. Translating it yields CAWSPGIVNTEAFF. The full variable domain, completed using reference TRBV30 and TRBJ1-1, is SQTIHQWPATLVQPVGSPLSLECTVEGTSNPNLYWYRQAAGRGLQLLFYSVGIGQISSEVPQNLSASRPQDRQFILSSKKLLLSDSGFYLCAWSPGIVNTEAFFGQGTRLTVV.

The V gene is TRBV19, the J gene TRBJ2-2; D may be TRBD2 (6 bases). The germline V gene encodes CDR1 LNHDA and CDR2 SQIVND (reference sequence). This CDR3 has 14 residues. Trimming cost V 10 bases and J 4 bases, with 16 bases left between them. The chain's CDR3 is CATQGDFTTGELFF. The DNA for the CDR3 is TGTGCCACCCAAGGGGACTTCACCACCGGGGAGCTGTTTTTT.

The chain joins TRBV7-9 to TRBJ1-1; TRBD1 is a possible D gene (6 bases). Germline V gives CDR1 SEHNR, CDR2 FQNEAQ (reference sequence). The CDR3 is 13 amino acids. Trimming removed 3 bases from V and 2 bases from J, with 7 bases in between. Written as DNA, the CDR3 is TGTGCCAGCAGCTTTGGGACAAACACTGAAGCTTTCTTT. Residues: CASSFGTNTEAFF.

The chain links TRBV19 to TRBJ2-5, with no clear D. Germline loops: CDR1 LNHDA, CDR2 SQIVND (reference sequence). The CDR3 has 13 residues. V lost 4 bases and J 3 bases, leaving 9 bases between the germline ends. The CDR3 reads CASSRQAEETQYF. The CDR3 DNA follows: TGTGCCAGTAGTAGGCAGGCCGAAGAGACCCAGTACTTC.

The genes are TRBV27 and TRBJ2-7; a weak D match, TRBD1 (5 bases). V was cut by 1 base and J by 4 bases, with 11 bases left in between. This CDR3 is 14 amino acids long. Germline-derived CDR1 and CDR2 are MNHEY and SMNVEV (reference sequence). CDR3 in DNA: TGTGCCAGCAGTTTATTTCAGGGAACTTACGAGCAGTACTTC. It is translated as CASSLFQGTYEQYF.

The chain has TRBV20-1 and TRBJ1-1; no firm D call. The germline V gene encodes CDR1 DFQATT and CDR2 SNEGSKA (reference sequence). Trimming removed 4 bases at V and 5 bases at J, with 8 bases between. The CDR3 extends over 11 amino acids. Written as DNA, the CDR3 is TGCAGTGCTACCACGGGAACTGAAGCTTTCTTT. Translated: CSATTGTEAFF.

The J gene is TRBJ1-1, the V gene TRBV5-6; no clear D. Germline CDR1 reads SGHDT; CDR2 reads YYEEEE. This CDR3 is 12 amino acids long. V was cut by 3 bases and J by 0 bases, with 3 bases left in between. The CDR3 DNA is TGTGCCAGCAGCTCCGTGAACACTGAAGCTTTCTTT. This codes for CASSSVNTEAFF.

The rearrangement joins TRBV2 to TRBJ1-1; D gene uncertain. The CDR3 covers 11 residues. Germline CDR1 is SNHLY and CDR2 is FYNNEI. V lost 4 bases and J 5 bases, leaving 5 bases between the germline ends. The CDR3 nucleotides are TGTGCCAGCAGTGGAGGAACTGAAGCTTTCTTT. Translation gives CASSGGTEAFF. The full variable domain, completed using reference TRBV2 and TRBJ1-1, is EPEVTQTPSHQVTQMGQEVILRCVPISNHLYFYWYRQILGQKVEFLVSFYNNEISEKSEIFDDQFSVERPDGSNFTLKIRSTKLEDSAMYFCASSGGTEAFFGQGTRLTVV.

The chain links TRBV6-6 to TRBJ2-2; D is unclear. The germline V and J ends were trimmed by 0 bases and 5 bases, with 7 bases remaining between them. The germline gives CDR1 MNHNY, CDR2 SVGAGI (reference sequence). This CDR3 spans 14 amino acids. The CDR3 loop is CASSYSKPTGELFF. The CDR3 DNA follows: TGTGCCAGCAGTTACTCAAAGCCTACCGGGGAGCTGTTTTTT.

The gene calls are TRBV29-1 and TRBJ2-3; possibly TRBD2 for D (6 bases). The germline V and J ends were trimmed by 5 bases and 6 bases, with 9 bases remaining between them. Germline V gene sequence: CDR1 SQVTM, CDR2 ANQGSEA. This CDR3 is 11 amino acids long. CDR3 sequence reads: CSVWRGDTQYF. The CDR3 nucleotides are TGCAGCGTTTGGAGGGGCGATACGCAGTATTTT.

This clone was seen only once. In DNA, the CDR3 is TGTGCCAGCAGTTTGCAATCTGGGAGTGAGCAGTTCTTC. Translating gives CASSLQSGSEQFF. The genes are TRBV25-1 and TRBJ2-1; a possible D gene is TRBD2 (5 bases). Germline CDR1 MGHDK, CDR2 SYGVNS. The CDR3 runs to 13 residues. V was clipped by 5 bases and J by 9 bases, with 14 bases between them.